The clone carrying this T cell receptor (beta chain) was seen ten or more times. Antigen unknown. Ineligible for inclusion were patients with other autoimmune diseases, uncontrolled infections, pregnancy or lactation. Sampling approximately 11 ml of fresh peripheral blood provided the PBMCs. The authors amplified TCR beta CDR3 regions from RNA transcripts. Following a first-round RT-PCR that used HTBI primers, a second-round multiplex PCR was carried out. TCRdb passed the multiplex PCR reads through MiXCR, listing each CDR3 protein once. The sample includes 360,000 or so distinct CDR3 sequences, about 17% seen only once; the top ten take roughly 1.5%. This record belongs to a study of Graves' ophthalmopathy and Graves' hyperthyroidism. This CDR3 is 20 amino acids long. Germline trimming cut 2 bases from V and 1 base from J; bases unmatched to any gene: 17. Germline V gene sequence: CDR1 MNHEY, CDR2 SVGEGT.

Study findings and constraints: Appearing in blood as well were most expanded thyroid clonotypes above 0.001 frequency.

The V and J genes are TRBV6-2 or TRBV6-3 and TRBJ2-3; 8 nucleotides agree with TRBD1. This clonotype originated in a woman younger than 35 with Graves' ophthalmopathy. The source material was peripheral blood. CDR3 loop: CASSYPVGQGGSFRTDTQYF. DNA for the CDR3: TGTGCCAGCAGTTACCCGGTCGGACAGGGAGGTTCTTTCCGCACAGATACGCAGTATTTT.